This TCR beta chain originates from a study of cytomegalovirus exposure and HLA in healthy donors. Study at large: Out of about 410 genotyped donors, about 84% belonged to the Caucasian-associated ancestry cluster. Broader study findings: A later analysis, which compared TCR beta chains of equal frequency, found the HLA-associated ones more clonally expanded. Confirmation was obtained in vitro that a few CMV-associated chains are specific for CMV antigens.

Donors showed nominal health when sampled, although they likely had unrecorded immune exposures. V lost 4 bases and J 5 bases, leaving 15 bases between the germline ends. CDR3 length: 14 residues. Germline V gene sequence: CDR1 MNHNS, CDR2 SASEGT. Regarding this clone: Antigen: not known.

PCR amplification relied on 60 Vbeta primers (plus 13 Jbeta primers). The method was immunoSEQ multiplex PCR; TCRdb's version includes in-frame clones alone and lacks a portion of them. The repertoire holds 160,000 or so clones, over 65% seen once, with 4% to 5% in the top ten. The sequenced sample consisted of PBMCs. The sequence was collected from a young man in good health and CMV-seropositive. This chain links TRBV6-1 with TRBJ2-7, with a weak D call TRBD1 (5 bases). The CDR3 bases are TGTGCCAGCAGTGCCCAGCTGGGGCACAACGAGCAGTACGTC. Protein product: CASSAQLGHNEQYV.